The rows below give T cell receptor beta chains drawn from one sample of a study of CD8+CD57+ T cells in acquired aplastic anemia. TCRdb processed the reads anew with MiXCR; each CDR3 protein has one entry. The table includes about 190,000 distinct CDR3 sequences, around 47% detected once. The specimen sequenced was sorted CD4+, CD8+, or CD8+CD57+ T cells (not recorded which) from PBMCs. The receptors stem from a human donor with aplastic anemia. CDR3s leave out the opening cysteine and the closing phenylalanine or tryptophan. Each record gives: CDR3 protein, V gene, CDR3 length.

ATRETGSADTQY,TRBV24-1,12
ASSAGGLAGGSTDTQY,TRBV11-1,16
ASSIEKGMNTEAF,TRBV19,13
ASSLTSGRYYEQY,TRBV4-3,13
AWSVRTSGRPSSYEQY,TRBV30,16
SADGPGRNTEAF,TRBV29-1,12
ASSTDGRRDTEAF,TRBV11-2,13
ASRRGAGNTIY,TRBV7-6,11
ASSWTRFTGELF,TRBV2,12
SVRQGHEQY,TRBV29-1,9
ASSSNALAGVGFEQY,TRBV11-2,15
ASSNTGSGDFIGELF,TRBV4-2,15
SAPSLAGVWDEQF,TRBV20-1,13
ASSAEQGPAQPQH,TRBV2,13
ATSAQQGAEGYT,TRBV24-1,12
ATAGGQETQY,TRBV7-8,10
ASSPPPRPYEQY,TRBV11-2,12
ASSAHRGRIYGYT,TRBV2,13
ASRPSGGRNYEQY,TRBV11-3,13
ATRQGGEQY,TRBV2,9
ASSGAREQF,TRBV25-1,9
ATSDQGPFGDIQY,TRBV24-1,13
ASGLSDSSGEQY,TRBV28,12
ASSEVPGSYEQY,TRBV5-1,12
ASSPRDRINNEQF,TRBV7-2,13
ASSPQVNSNQPQH,TRBV11-3,13
ASSSQSGTGADTQY,TRBV5-1,14
ASSHRTGIYEQY,TRBV2,12
ASRIGETQY,TRBV19,9
ASRQGAGEKLF,TRBV6-1,11
ASSISGLGETQY,TRBV19,12
ASSLEAGSNYGYT,TRBV7-8,13
ATPSSYEQY,TRBV24-1,9